What follows are 9 T cell receptor beta chains derived from one specimen sequenced in a study of T cell repertoires in cytomegalovirus infection. TCRdb reprocessed the reads via MiXCR and lists one record per CDR3 protein. This sample carries a few hundred thousand distinct CDR3 sequences, more than 8% of them seen once, and the ten largest clones take over 3.5%. The sample was PBMCs. The receptors were sampled from a human donor in good health (CMV status not recorded). Some clones in this sample may be carry-over from other donors' samples.

The chain couples TRBV11-2 to TRBJ2-2; no firm D call. Per germline, CDR1 SGHAT and CDR2 FQNNGV. V lost 5 bases, J lost 7 bases, and 2 bases lay in between. There are 10 residues in the CDR3. The DNA of the CDR3 is TGTGCCAGCAGCCGCGGGGAGCTGTTTTTT. It is translated as CASSRGELFF. The full variable domain, in which reference TRBV11-2 and TRBJ2-2 provide the parts outside the CDR3, is EAGVAQSPRYKIIEKRQSVAFWCNPISGHATLYWYQQILGQGPKLLIQFQNNGVVDDSQLPKDRFSAERLKGVDSTLKIQPAKLEDSAVYLCASSRGELFFGEGSRLTVL.

The gene calls are TRBV6-6 and TRBJ1-6; 7 nucleotides agree with TRBD1. The CDR3 is 15 amino acids. Germline V gives CDR1 MNHNY, CDR2 SVGAGI (reference sequence). With V trimmed by 6 bases and J by 7 bases, 9 bases remained unmatched. CDR3 loop: CASSSRGKENSPLHF. The CDR3 bases are TGTGCCAGCAGCTCCAGGGGGAAAGAAAATTCACCCCTCCACTTT.

Ten or more counts support this clonotype. The V call is TRBV7-3, the J call TRBJ2-6; no clear D. There are 16 residues in the CDR3. V lost 2 bases to trimming and J lost 0 bases, with 8 bases between them. Germline CDR1 SGHTA, CDR2 FQGTGA. CDR3 region: CASSLARVSGANVLTF. Written as DNA, the CDR3 is TGTGCCAGCAGCTTAGCTCGGGTCTCTGGGGCCAACGTCCTGACTTTC.

The chain links TRBV7-7 to TRBJ2-5, with TRBD1 as a possible D gene (6 bases). Germline CDR1 and CDR2: SSHAT and FNYEAQ (reference sequence). The CDR3 extends over 15 amino acids. Trimming removed 3 bases from V and 4 bases from J, with 15 bases in between. In nucleotides, the CDR3 is TGTGCCAGCAGCTTCGAAGGGGGATCCGGAGAGACCCAGTACTTC. Translation gives CASSFEGGSGETQYF.

This chain joins TRBV7-2 and TRBJ2-4; the D gene is possibly TRBD2 (5 bases). V lost 11 bases and J 0 bases, leaving 8 bases between the germline ends. The CDR3 covers 12 residues. Germline CDR1 and CDR2: SGHTA and FQGNSA. In nucleotides, the CDR3 is TGTGCCTCCCGGGGAGCCAAAAACATTCAGTACTTC. Translation gives CASRGAKNIQYF.

This clonotype came up many times. The rearrangement links TRBV7-2 to TRBJ1-6; D gene uncertain. Germline values: CDR1 SGHTA, CDR2 FQGNSA. With 2 bases removed from V and 5 bases from J, the gap between germline ends came to 10 bases. The CDR3 extends over 15 amino acids. The CDR3 loop is CASSLQQIDNSPLHF. The CDR3 nucleotides read TGTGCCAGCAGCTTACAACAGATTGATAATTCACCCCTCCACTTT.

Many counts were recorded for this clonotype. The chain recombines TRBV20-1 with TRBJ2-7; no clear D gene. Deletions cut 2 bases from V and 1 base from J, with 6 bases between. The CDR3 extends over 12 amino acids. Germline V gives CDR1 DFQATT, CDR2 SNEGSKA (reference sequence). CDR3 in DNA: TGCAGTGCTAGATACGGTTCCTACGAGCAGTACTTC. It codes for CSARYGSYEQYF.

This chain joins TRBV5-1 and TRBJ2-5; D might be TRBD1 (6 bases). The germline gives CDR1 SGHRS, CDR2 YFSETQ. V lost 3 bases, J lost 3 bases, and 9 bases lay in between. This CDR3 has 13 residues. The CDR3 coding sequence is TGCGCCAGCAGCTCTAACAGGGAAGAGACCCAGTACTTC. Protein: CASSSNREETQYF.

On this clonotype: A read error may explain this, as a much larger clone is one base away. This CDR3 is missing its conserved last phenylalanine or tryptophan, likely due to a read error. The V call is TRBV14, the J call TRBJ1-6, with a weak D call TRBD1 (6 bases). The germline gives CDR1 SGHDN, CDR2 FVKESK. V shed 4 bases and J shed 5 bases, with 12 bases lying between them. The CDR3 spans 15 residues. The CDR3: CASSPTTGNNSPLHY. CDR3 DNA sequence: TGTGCCAGCAGCCCTACTACAGGGAATAATTCACCCCTCCACTAT.